Included here is one T cell receptor (beta chain) sequence, with context. The source of the sample is a study of shared T cell receptors in the human thymus. V was cut by 3 bases and J by 3 bases, with 18 bases left in between. The CDR3 consists of 16 residues. The germline CDR1 and CDR2 sequences are SGHAT and FQNNGV. Method: immunoSEQ multiplex PCR; TCRdb's copy keeps in-frame clones and lacks some. This table has hundreds of thousands of clones, around 87% appearing once. The same sample was also studied in work on human thymus T cells. That report adds: Donors were healthy Finnish infants having corrective surgery for congenital heart defects. Resections obtained during corrective heart surgery supplied the thymus tissue. In thymic and blood repertoires alike, V and J usage looked biased. Thymic repertoires of unrelated individuals were reported in related research to overlap highly.

The chain uses TRBV11-2 and TRBJ2-7, with D possibly matching TRBD1 (6 bases). This sequence originates from a boy less than two years old with a congenital heart defect. The sequencing input was thymocytes. The CDR3 bases are TGTGCCAGCAGCTTGGGGGCGACAGTGGGACACTACGAGCAGTACTTC. Residues: CASSLGATVGHYEQYF.